The TCR beta chain under discussion was sequenced for a study of T cells in Graves' hyperthyroidism and ophthalmopathy. The study's findings and limits: With a median lead of roughly 6.2 months before onset, the model predicted ophthalmopathy.

V gave up 0 bases and J gave up 2 bases, with 28 bases separating them. Germline V gene data show CDR1 as SGHDN and CDR2 as FVKESK. The CDR3 is 21 residues long. It was RNA transcripts that yielded the amplified TCR beta CDR3 regions. Initially, a first-round RT-PCR of the TCR CDR3 employed the HTBI primer set. TCRdb redid the calling of the multiplex PCR reads with MiXCR, one entry per CDR3 protein. The table shows about 50,000 distinct CDR3 sequences, with around 50% occurring only once. As to this clonotype: Its specificity is unknown.

Diagnosis rested on symptoms, serum thyroxine and TRAb, thyroid ultrasound, and orbital computed tomography. The source of this sequence is a woman aged 25 to 39 with Graves' ophthalmopathy. The sample consisted of blood. The V gene is TRBV14, the J gene TRBJ1-2; D remains ambiguous. The CDR3 bases are TGTGCCAGCAGCCAAGATCGATGGGGTCTAGGTGAAAAACTGTTGAACTATGGCTACACCTTC. This sequence encodes CASSQDRWGLGEKLLNYGYTF.